This TCR beta chain was documented in a study of shared clonotypes between healthy human individuals. This clone is a singleton in its sample. The method was immunoSEQ multiplex PCR; TCRdb's version includes in-frame clones alone and lacks a portion of them. The repertoire holds approximately 2,000,000 clones, with 80% to 95% as singletons. The CDR3 has 12 amino acids. Germline assignment: CDR1 MNHEY and CDR2 SMNVEV (reference sequence). Terminally differentiated effector memory CD45RA+ cells were excluded from the naive CD8 cells, which were CD45RO-negative and positively selected for CCR7. Sequencing input: naive CD8+ T cells from PBMCs. The chain links TRBV27 to TRBJ2-7; TRBD1 aligns across 7 bases. The receptor comes from a man aged 18 to 29 in good health. Some clones in this sample may be carry-over from other donors' samples. The CDR3 bases are TGTGCTAATACAGGGGACCTCTACGAGCAGTACTTC. It yields the protein CANTGDLYEQYF.